This T cell receptor beta chain was obtained from a study of regulatory dendritic cells for organ transplantation. Across the whole study: Regulatory dendritic cells were monocyte-derived, receiving vitamin D3 on days 0 and 4 and IL-10 on day 4. Dendritic cell cultures received LPS on day 6. Study-wide results and caveats: Regulatory dendritic cells appeared to expand memory CD8+ clones less than mature ones. Of resting T cell subsets, memory CD8+ had the most alloreactive clonotypes.

Libraries were prepared by immunoSEQ multiplex PCR; TCRdb keeps only in-frame clonotypes and omits some of them. In the table there are some 4,000 clones, 59% of which are singletons. The J segment lost 5 bases and the V segment lost 1 base, leaving 8 bases of the junction unmatched. Germline CDR1 SGHVS, CDR2 FQNEAQ. The CDR3 spans 16 residues. About this clone itself: Its specificity is unknown.

CFSE-labeled sorted T cells met regulatory or mature dendritic cells for four to five days. This sequence originates from a human donor in good health. Sequencing was done on a sample of memory CD8+ T cells from blood cultured with dendritic cells. Subset of the sample: CD45RO+ memory T cells. This sequence joins TRBV7-8 and TRBJ2-5, with 9 bases matching TRBD2. The CDR3 region has the DNA TGTGCCAGCAGCTTAGTTTGGCGGGGGGGTTCCGAGACCCAGTACTTC. It specifies CASSLVWRGGSETQYF.